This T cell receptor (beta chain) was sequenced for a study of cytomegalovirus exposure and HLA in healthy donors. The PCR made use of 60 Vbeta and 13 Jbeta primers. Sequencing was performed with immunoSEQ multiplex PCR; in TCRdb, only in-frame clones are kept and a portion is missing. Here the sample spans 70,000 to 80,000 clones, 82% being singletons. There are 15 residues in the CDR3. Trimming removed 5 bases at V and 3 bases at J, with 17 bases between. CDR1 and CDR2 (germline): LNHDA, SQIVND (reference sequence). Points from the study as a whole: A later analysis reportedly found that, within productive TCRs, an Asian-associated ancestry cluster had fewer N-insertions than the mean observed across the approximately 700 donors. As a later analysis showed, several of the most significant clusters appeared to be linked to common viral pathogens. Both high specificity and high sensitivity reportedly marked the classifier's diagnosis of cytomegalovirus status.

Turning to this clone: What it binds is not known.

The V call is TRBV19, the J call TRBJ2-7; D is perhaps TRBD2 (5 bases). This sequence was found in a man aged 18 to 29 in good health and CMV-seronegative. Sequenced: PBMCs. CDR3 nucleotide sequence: TGTGCCAGTAGTTCTCCATCGGGGAATCACTACGAGCAGTACTTC. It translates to CASSSPSGNHYEQYF.